These T cell receptor beta chains were read from a single sample in a study of radiation and T cells in renal cell carcinoma. Clones were read by immunoSEQ multiplex PCR, and TCRdb kept only the in-frame ones, dropping some. The table lists roughly 130,000 clones, around 89% of them singletons, with 5% to 6% in the top ten. The sequences come from blood, collected from a patient whose treatment included radiotherapy and nephrectomy. These receptors originate from a woman aged 70-85 years with renal cell carcinoma. The CDR3 runs from the conserved cysteine through the conserved F or W. The order of the fields is V gene, D gene, CDR3 length, J gene, clone size, CDR3 protein, CDR3 DNA. The D gene is left open where the match is weak. Clone size is stated in some rows and not others, as once, few, many or a class when expanded.

TRBV6-1,NA,11,TRBJ1-2,NA,CAVEGIGGYTF,TGTGCAGTAGAGGGAATAGGGGGCTACACCTTC
TRBV5-1,TRBD1,16,TRBJ2-3,NA,CASSLDLGQGTDTQYF,TGCGCCAGCAGCTTGGATTTGGGACAGGGAACAGATACGCAGTATTTT
TRBV28,NA,15,TRBJ1-5,NA,CASSLASTGNQPQHF,TGTGCCAGCAGTTTAGCGTCAACCGGCAATCAGCCCCAGCATTTT
TRBV7-9,TRBD2,15,TRBJ2-2,NA,CASSPRDYAAGELFF,TGTGCCAGCAGCCCCCGGGACTACGCGGCCGGGGAGCTGTTTTTT
TRBV6-1,TRBD1,14,TRBJ2-3,NA,CASRPRDRADTQYF,TGTGCCAGCAGGCCCCGGGACAGGGCAGATACGCAGTATTTT
TRBV19,NA,14,TRBJ1-1,once,CASSIVLMNTEAFF,TGTGCCAGTAGTATCGTCCTCATGAACACTGAAGCTTTCTTT
TRBV7-8,TRBD1,13,TRBJ1-2,once,CASNRQGDDGYTF,TGTGCCAGCAACCGACAGGGTGATGATGGCTACACCTTC
TRBV29-1,NA,12,TRBJ1-2,NA,CSVETANYGYTF,TGCAGCGTTGAAACAGCGAACTATGGCTACACCTTC
TRBV19,NA,15,TRBJ2-1,NA,CASSTRGLSYNEQFF,TGTGCCAGTAGTACTCGGGGACTTTCCTACAATGAGCAGTTCTTC
TRBV14,NA,16,TRBJ1-1,NA,CASSEGGNWALTEAFF,TGTGCCAGCAGCGAAGGGGGGAATTGGGCCCTAACTGAAGCTTTCTTT
TRBV7-6,TRBD1,16,TRBJ2-7,NA,CASSSIIGTGAYEQYF,TGTGCCAGCAGCTCTATCATTGGGACAGGGGCCTACGAGCAGTACTTC
TRBV7-9,NA,15,TRBJ1-2,NA,CASSHPGRSNYGYTF,TGTGCCAGCAGCCACCCCGGGAGATCTAACTATGGCTACACCTTC
TRBV5-4,TRBD2,16,TRBJ2-2,NA,CASSTVAGGRAGELFF,TGTGCCAGCAGCACCGTAGCGGGGGGGCGCGCCGGGGAGCTGTTTTTT
TRBV5-1,NA,14,TRBJ2-5,NA,CASSLGDRQETQYF,TGCGCCAGCAGCTTGGGCGACAGGCAAGAGACCCAGTACTTC
TRBV7-9,TRBD1,13,TRBJ2-2,NA,CASGTGITGELFF,TGTGCCAGCGGGACAGGGATTACCGGGGAGCTGTTTTTT
TRBV5-8,NA,12,TRBJ1-1,few,CASSFLINAAFF,TGTGCCAGCAGCTTCCTCATCAATGCAGCTTTCTTT
TRBV4-2,NA,18,TRBJ1-1,NA,CASSQDKAGRGRNTEAFF,TGTGCCAGCAGCCAAGATAAAGCCGGTCGGGGGCGGAACACTGAAGCTTTCTTT
TRBV2,NA,13,TRBJ2-5,once,CASSYGFQETQYF,TGTGCCAGCAGTTACGGGTTCCAAGAGACCCAGTACTTC
TRBV18,NA,13,TRBJ1-1,once,CASSTGPSTEAFF,TGTGCCAGCTCAACGGGACCGAGCACTGAAGCTTTCTTT
TRBV11-1,TRBD2,15,TRBJ2-7,NA,CASSSLRGSSYEQYF,TGTGCCAGCAGTTCGTTGCGGGGGAGCTCCTACGAGCAGTACTTC
TRBV19,NA,15,TRBJ1-5,NA,CASSITSRGDQPQHF,TGTGCCAGTAGTATAACCTCCAGGGGCGACCAGCCCCAGCATTTT
TRBV14,NA,15,TRBJ1-4,NA,CASSQEFTVTEKLFF,TGTGCCAGCAGCCAAGAATTTACAGTGACTGAAAAACTGTTTTTT
TRBV5-1,NA,13,TRBJ2-2,NA,CASSLLQTGELFF,TGCGCCAGCAGCTTGTTACAGACCGGGGAGCTGTTTTTT
TRBV9,NA,14,TRBJ1-1,NA,CASSVAGMNTEAFF,TGTGCCAGCAGCGTAGCAGGTATGAACACTGAAGCTTTCTTT
TRBV12-2,NA,16,TRBJ1-5,NA,CASRGAGTFSNQPQHF,TGTGCAAGTCGCGGAGCCGGGACATTTAGCAATCAGCCCCAGCATTTT